This is a list of T cell receptor beta chains from one sample in a study of blood T cell repertoires in COVID-19. The assay was immunoSEQ multiplex PCR, and TCRdb's table has in-frame clones only and misses some. The sample holds around 32,000 clones, more than 85% seen once. Sequences were obtained from peripheral blood. These receptors were obtained from a male donor with active COVID-19. Both conserved end residues are part of each CDR3. The order of the fields is clone size, D gene, J gene, V gene, CDR3 protein, CDR3 DNA. A D gene is named only where the DNA matches it firmly. Size values are once, few and many counts, or a class for expanded clones, and some rows have none.

abundance: -; d_gene: -; j_gene: TRBJ1-1; v_gene: TRBV14; CDR3aa: CASSQVTNTEAFF; CDR3nt: TGTGCCAGCAGCCAAGTTACAAACACTGAAGCTTTCTTT
abundance: -; d_gene: -; j_gene: TRBJ1-2; v_gene: TRBV4-3; CDR3aa: CASSQLRDSNYGYTF; CDR3nt: TGCGCCAGCAGCCAACTCCGGGACTCAAACTATGGCTACACCTTC
abundance: -; d_gene: TRBD1; j_gene: TRBJ2-2; v_gene: TRBV19; CDR3aa: CASSPRRTGYTGELFF; CDR3nt: TGTGCCAGTAGTCCAAGACGGACAGGTTACACCGGGGAGCTGTTTTTT
abundance: once; d_gene: -; j_gene: TRBJ1-6; v_gene: TRBV5-6; CDR3aa: CASSFRRSYNSPLHF; CDR3nt: TGTGCCAGCAGCTTCAGGCGCTCCTATAATTCACCCCTCCACTTT
abundance: once; d_gene: -; j_gene: TRBJ1-4; v_gene: TRBV5-8; CDR3aa: CASSWGGSTNEKLFF; CDR3nt: TGTGCCAGCAGCTGGGGGGGGTCAACTAATGAAAAACTGTTTTTT
abundance: few; d_gene: -; j_gene: TRBJ1-5; v_gene: TRBV5-1; CDR3aa: CASSLTQGPYSNQPQHF; CDR3nt: TGCGCCAGCAGCTTGACCCAGGGTCCTTATAGCAATCAGCCCCAGCATTTT
abundance: -; d_gene: -; j_gene: TRBJ1-2; v_gene: TRBV5-4; CDR3aa: CASSSDSYGYTF; CDR3nt: TGTGCCAGCAGCTCCGACAGCTATGGCTACACCTTC
abundance: -; d_gene: -; j_gene: TRBJ2-5; v_gene: TRBV30; CDR3aa: CAWSVSLGETQYF; CDR3nt: TGTGCCTGGAGTGTAAGTCTCGGAGAGACCCAGTACTTC
abundance: -; d_gene: -; j_gene: TRBJ1-5; v_gene: TRBV12-3/TRBV12-4; CDR3aa: CASSRQENQPQHF; CDR3nt: TGTGCCAGCAGTCGACAGGAAAATCAGCCCCAGCATTTT
abundance: -; d_gene: TRBD1; j_gene: TRBJ1-1; v_gene: TRBV2; CDR3aa: CASITGTGSTEAFF; CDR3nt: TGTGCCAGCATAACCGGGACAGGGAGTACTGAAGCTTTCTTT
abundance: -; d_gene: TRBD1; j_gene: TRBJ2-5; v_gene: TRBV7-8; CDR3aa: CASSRGKNRGETQYF; CDR3nt: TGTGCCAGCAGCCGAGGCAAAAACAGGGGTGAGACCCAGTACTTC
abundance: -; d_gene: -; j_gene: TRBJ2-2; v_gene: TRBV6-2/TRBV6-3; CDR3aa: CASSRVQQVNTGELFF; CDR3nt: TGTGCCAGCAGCCGAGTCCAACAGGTGAACACCGGGGAGCTGTTTTTT
abundance: -; d_gene: -; j_gene: TRBJ2-7; v_gene: TRBV24-1; CDR3aa: CATSDVAGWYF; CDR3nt: TGTGCCACCAGTGATGTGGCAGGGTGGTACTTC
abundance: -; d_gene: TRBD1; j_gene: TRBJ1-5; v_gene: TRBV28; CDR3aa: CASSLGGQGVGQPQHF; CDR3nt: TGTGCCAGCAGTTTGGGGGGACAGGGGGTAGGTCAGCCCCAGCATTTT
abundance: -; d_gene: -; j_gene: TRBJ2-7; v_gene: TRBV7-6; CDR3aa: CASSLDGSTYEQYF; CDR3nt: TGTGCCAGCAGCTTAGATGGCTCAACCTACGAGCAGTACTTC
abundance: -; d_gene: -; j_gene: TRBJ1-1; v_gene: TRBV6-1; CDR3aa: CASSEDLAGVNTEAFF; CDR3nt: TGTGCCAGCAGTGAAGATTTGGCCGGAGTGAACACTGAAGCTTTCTTT
abundance: -; d_gene: -; j_gene: TRBJ2-1; v_gene: TRBV18; CDR3aa: CASSPQGASSYNEQFF; CDR3nt: TGTGCCAGCTCACCGCAGGGCGCTAGCTCCTACAATGAGCAGTTCTTC
abundance: once; d_gene: TRBD1; j_gene: TRBJ1-2; v_gene: TRBV27; CDR3aa: CASSPGDRRGYGYTF; CDR3nt: TGTGCCAGCAGTCCAGGGGACAGGAGAGGCTATGGCTACACCTTC
abundance: once; d_gene: -; j_gene: TRBJ2-4; v_gene: TRBV7-8; CDR3aa: CASSRGGTKNIQYF; CDR3nt: TGTGCCAGCTCCCGCGGGGGCACCAAAAACATTCAGTACTTC
abundance: once; d_gene: -; j_gene: TRBJ2-1; v_gene: TRBV4-1; CDR3aa: CASSRGYNEQFF; CDR3nt: TGCGCCAGCAGCCGAGGATACAATGAGCAGTTCTTC
abundance: -; d_gene: TRBD2; j_gene: TRBJ2-3; v_gene: TRBV5-5; CDR3aa: CASSSAGLVSTDTQYF; CDR3nt: TGTGCCAGCAGCTCAGCGGGACTAGTTAGCACAGATACGCAGTATTTT
abundance: -; d_gene: -; j_gene: TRBJ1-3; v_gene: TRBV7-2; CDR3aa: CASSGSGTGRSGNTIYF; CDR3nt: TGTGCCAGCAGCGGAAGCGGGACTGGAAGAAGTGGAAACACCATATATTTT
abundance: -; d_gene: -; j_gene: TRBJ1-1; v_gene: TRBV19; CDR3aa: CASSTHSTGNTEAFF; CDR3nt: TGTGCCAGTAGTACACATTCGACAGGGAACACTGAAGCTTTCTTT
abundance: -; d_gene: -; j_gene: TRBJ1-1; v_gene: TRBV7-8; CDR3aa: CASSLGGRTASFYTEAFF; CDR3nt: TGTGCCAGCAGCTTAGGAGGAAGGACAGCTAGTTTTTACACTGAAGCTTTCTTT
abundance: -; d_gene: -; j_gene: TRBJ1-4; v_gene: TRBV5-4; CDR3aa: CASSVGGGIGNEKLFF; CDR3nt: TGTGCCAGCAGCGTTGGGGGGGGCATTGGTAATGAAAAACTGTTTTTT
abundance: -; d_gene: -; j_gene: TRBJ2-1; v_gene: TRBV5-1; CDR3aa: CASSLGTVNEQFF; CDR3nt: TGCGCCAGCAGCTTGGGGACAGTCAATGAGCAGTTCTTC
abundance: -; d_gene: -; j_gene: TRBJ1-1; v_gene: TRBV18; CDR3aa: CASSQTTRGGTEAFF; CDR3nt: TGTGCCAGCTCACAGACTACTCGGGGGGGAACTGAAGCTTTCTTT
abundance: -; d_gene: TRBD2; j_gene: TRBJ2-1; v_gene: TRBV7-2; CDR3aa: CASSLVIGGGVEQFF; CDR3nt: TGTGCCAGCAGCTTAGTTATCGGGGGGGGCGTTGAGCAGTTCTTC
abundance: -; d_gene: TRBD1; j_gene: TRBJ2-7; v_gene: TRBV9; CDR3aa: CASSGGTGILF; CDR3nt: TGTGCCAGCAGCGGCGGGACAGGGATCCTCTTC